The clone carrying this T cell receptor beta chain occurred a few times. What it binds is unknown. The approximately 130-subject validation cohort, separate from the roughly 700-subject first cohort, included the donors. Germline CDR1 and CDR2: GTSNPN and SVGIG (reference sequence). The CDR3 consists of 13 residues. V lost 8 bases and J lost 0, with 10 bases in between. The data are from a study of cytomegalovirus exposure and HLA in healthy donors. The overall study: In a later analysis, it was reported that the roughly 120 validation repertoires had been produced on the same platform as the roughly 700 repertoires belonging to the first cohort. Study-wide findings and caveats: In the approximately 120 validation repertoires, a later analysis found that first-cohort TCR clusters tended to co-occur. Rarity held for most TCR sequences, but there were some public TCRs that occurred in many donors.

Only in-frame clones appear in the TCRdb table, and some are missing; sequencing was by immunoSEQ multiplex PCR. The data contain about 78,000 clones, around 96% of them singletons. Input material: PBMCs. V usage is TRBV30 and J usage is TRBJ2-2; a weak D match, TRBD1 (5 bases). This receptor was taken from a man aged 18 to 35 in good health and CMV-seropositive. For the CDR3, the DNA is TGTGCCGGGGCGAGCGCGAACACCGGGGAGCTGTTTTTT. This codes for CAGASANTGELFF. The full variable domain, in which reference TRBV30 and TRBJ2-2 provide the parts outside the CDR3, is SQTIHQWPATLVQPVGSPLSLECTVEGTSNPNLYWYRQAAGRGLQLLFYSVGIGQISSEVPQNLSASRPQDRQFILSSKKLLLSDSGFYLCAGASANTGELFFGEGSRLTVL.